This T cell receptor (beta chain) was observed in a study of graft-versus-host responses after intestinal transplantation. Whole-study context: The study gave all recipients anti-thymocyte globulin induction, then tacrolimus and steroids for about 3 years.

Study-wide points: Marrow from the recipient contained GvH clones, some of which had appeared first in ileum or blood.

Trimming took 2 bases from V and 2 from J, leaving 11 bases between them. Per the germline V gene, CDR1 is SGHRS and CDR2 is YFSETQ. The CDR3 spans 14 residues. Sorted cells were CFSE-low CD3+CD4+ or CD3+CD8+ proliferating responders. This table comes from immunoSEQ multiplex PCR, and its TCRdb copy is limited to in-frame clones, with some not included. The sample records roughly 13,000 clones, approximately 33% being singletons. The rearrangement links TRBV5-1 to TRBJ2-7; no clear D gene. This specimen consisted of alloreactive CD4+ T cells from a mixed lymphocyte reaction culture, obtained before intestinal transplant. Subset defined: CFSE-low proliferating T cells sorted from roughly six-day pre-transplant mixed lymphocyte reaction (GvH or HvG direction). The source is a human patient who received an intestinal transplant. In DNA, the CDR3 is TGCGCCAGCAGCTTCAGTTACGGAGCCTACGAGCAGTACTTC. This gives the protein CASSFSYGAYEQYF.